This TCR beta chain stems from a study of T cells in Graves' hyperthyroidism and ophthalmopathy. Study-level results: With a median lead of around 5.9 months before onset, the model predicted ophthalmopathy.

TCR beta CDR3 sequences were amplified from RNA transcripts. With the HTBI primer set, the TCR CDR3 went through a first round of RT-PCR. TCRdb passed the multiplex PCR reads through MiXCR, listing each CDR3 protein once. The sample yields about 570,000 distinct CDR3 sequences, more than 45% seen once. This clonotype showed up many times. No antigen is known for it. CDR1 is DFQATT and CDR2 is SNEGSKA in the germline V gene (reference sequence). Trimming stripped 5 bases from V and 0 bases from J, with 22 bases between. The CDR3 has 17 amino acids. This rearrangement joins TRBV20-1 to TRBJ1-1; D is uncertain. This clonotype was obtained from an adult woman with Graves' disease, either hyperthyroidism or ophthalmopathy (not recorded which). What was sequenced was peripheral blood or thyroid tissue (not recorded which). The CDR3 bases are TGCAGTGCTTCCAAACGAGGCCCGTTGAACATGAACACTGAAGCTTTCTTT. Translation gives CSASKRGPLNMNTEAFF.